This record covers a single T cell receptor beta chain. This entry is derived from a study of early stage breast cancer tumors. Here immunoSEQ multiplex PCR was the method, and the copy in TCRdb shows in-frame clones only, minus some. Counted here are over 45,000 clones, about 80% occurring once; the ten biggest clones make up more than 1.1%. The germline gives CDR1 SEHNR, CDR2 FQNEAQ (reference sequence). With 5 bases removed from V and 0 bases from J, the gap between germline ends came to 14 bases. CDR3 length: 16 amino acids. The sample consisted of blood. This chain links TRBV7-9 with TRBJ1-3; TRBD1 might be the D (5 bases). The origin of this receptor is a person aged 45-60 years with breast cancer. CDR3 region: CASSTPTELSGNTIYF. The CDR3 bases are TGTGCCAGCAGCACCCCGACAGAACTCTCTGGAAACACCATATATTTT.